The 11 T cell receptor beta chains below come from one sample, sequenced in a study of healthy donors' naive CD4 and CD8 T cells. A linear amplification protocol produced the TCR libraries from 500 ng of total RNA. One entry per CDR3 protein, called by TCRdb with MiXCR from the reads. The sample carries roughly 200,000 distinct CDR3 sequences, 65% to 80% recorded once. Source material: naive CD4+ and CD8+ T cells sorted from blood, pooled from several donors. Receptor source: a pool of human donors in good health; the sample pools cells from several healthy donors.

For this clonotype: This may be a read error, as it is one base from a much larger clone. This chain joins TRBV29-1 and TRBJ1-2; perhaps TRBD1 as D (5 bases). The CDR3 contains 13 residues. In germline, CDR1 is SQVTM, CDR2 ANQGSEA. V shed 3 bases and J shed 2 bases, with 10 bases lying between them. The CDR3 reads CSVEGRGNYGYTF. The CDR3, as DNA: TGCAGCGTTGAGGGACGGGGGAACTATGGCTACACCTTC.

The rearrangement joins TRBV27 to TRBJ1-1, with D unresolved. Between the trimmed V and J ends, which lost 5 bases and 1 base, there was a span of 11 bases. Germline V CDR1 and CDR2: MNHEY, SMNVEV (reference sequence). This CDR3 contains 14 residues. The CDR3 protein is CASSVVSTNTEAFF. The CDR3 DNA reads as TGTGCCAGCAGTGTTGTTAGTACGAACACTGAAGCTTTCTTT.

The chain joins TRBV6-2 or TRBV6-3 to TRBJ2-6; 9 nucleotides agree with TRBD2. The CDR3 extends over 19 amino acids. V lost 2 bases, J lost 5 bases, and 13 bases stayed unmatched. Looked up from germline, CDR1 is MNHEY and CDR2 is SVGEGT. The CDR3 region has the DNA TGTGCCAGCAGTTACCTCCTCGAAGCGGGGGGTTCTTGGGCCAACGTCCTGACTTTC. This codes for CASSYLLEAGGSWANVLTF.

This chain uses TRBV10-3 with TRBJ1-1, with D possibly matching TRBD1 (6 bases). The germline V and J ends were trimmed by 4 bases and 1 base, with 10 bases remaining between them. CDR3 length: 14 residues. Germline loops: CDR1 ENHRY, CDR2 SYGVKD. As DNA, the CDR3 is TGTGCCATCAGTGTGACAGGTGCGAACACTGAAGCTTTCTTT. It encodes CAISVTGANTEAFF.

As concerns this clonotype: An end of the junction does not agree with germline; a read error may underlie this. The chain employs TRBV29-1 and TRBJ1-1; no clear D. This CDR3 spans 13 amino acids. The V gene's germline CDR1 is SQVTM and CDR2 ANQGSEA. DNA for the CDR3: TGCAGTGTTGAAGCACAGACGAACACTGAAGCTTTCTTT. Amino acid sequence: CSVEAQTNTEAFF.

This chain connects TRBV18 to TRBJ2-5; no definite D call. The V end lost 3 bases, the J end lost 2 bases, and 13 bases lay between the germline ends. Germline CDR1 and CDR2: KGHSH and LQKENI. The CDR3 covers 15 residues. CDR3 loop: CASSPFGEAQETQYF. DNA for the CDR3: TGTGCCAGCTCACCCTTCGGCGAGGCTCAAGAGACCCAGTACTTC.

The genes are TRBV6-6 and TRBJ1-3; 9 nucleotides match TRBD1. J was trimmed by 1 base and V by 5 bases; bases with no gene match: 0. Germline CDR1 and CDR2: MNHNY and SVGAGI (reference sequence). This CDR3 has 14 amino acids. The CDR3 sequence: CASSGQGSGNTIYF. In DNA, the CDR3 is TGTGCCAGCAGTGGACAGGGGTCTGGAAACACCATATATTTT.

The J gene is TRBJ1-2, the V gene TRBV5-6; D not resolved. V lost 2 bases to trimming and J lost 5 bases, with 10 bases between them. From germline, CDR1 is SGHDT and CDR2 YYEEEE. This CDR3 spans 13 amino acids. CDR3 amino acids: CASSFPNTYGYTF. The CDR3 nucleotides read TGTGCCAGCAGCTTTCCTAACACGTATGGCTACACCTTC.

The chain couples TRBV19 to TRBJ2-1, with TRBD2 identical over 7 bases. The CDR3 is made up of 12 amino acids. Germline CDR1 and CDR2: LNHDA and SQIVND (reference sequence). The J segment lost 7 bases and the V segment lost 3 bases, leaving 0 bases of the junction unmatched. The CDR3 DNA follows: TGTGCCAGTAGTATGGGAGGGAATGAGCAGTTCTTC. It encodes CASSMGGNEQFF. The full variable domain, completed using reference TRBV19 and TRBJ2-1, is DGGITQSPKYLFRKEGQNVTLSCEQNLNHDAMYWYRQDPGQGLRLIYYSQIVNDFQKGDIAEGYSVSREKKESFPLTVTSAQKNPTAFYLCASSMGGNEQFFGPGTRLTVL.

This clonotype turned up a few times. The chain recombines TRBV6-5 with TRBJ2-1; TRBD2 agrees at 8 bases. The germline gives CDR1 MNHEY, CDR2 SVGAGI. CDR3 length: 16 residues. The V and J ends lost 0 bases and 7 bases, in that order; junction bases with no gene match: 8. CDR3 residues: CASSYSSGILGNEQFF. The CDR3 DNA reads as TGTGCCAGCAGTTACTCTAGCGGGATTTTAGGGAATGAGCAGTTCTTC.

This clonotype showed up just a few times. This chain uses TRBV29-1 with TRBJ2-1; 7 bases are shared with TRBD1. In germline, CDR1 is SQVTM, CDR2 ANQGSEA. CDR3 length: 15 residues. The ends lost 4 bases at V and 0 bases at J; junction bases unmatched: 6. The CDR3 region has the DNA TGCAGCGTTGCGGGTGGGACAGCCTCCTACAATGAGCAGTTCTTC. Translation gives CSVAGGTASYNEQFF.